These 26 T cell receptor beta chains share one sample of origin, sequenced in a study of T cells in Graves' hyperthyroidism and ophthalmopathy (dated by TCRdb to between 2019 and 2020). Library preparation used multiplex PCR. Data came from an Illumina HiSeq 2000. Amplification of TCR beta CDR3 regions was carried out from RNA transcripts. The first round of RT-PCR for the TCR CDR3 was performed with the HTBI primer set and the Qiagen OneStep RT-PCR kit. TCRdb reworked the public reads: Q25 trimming with fastp, MiXCR clone assembly, productive beta chains retained. All rows with the same CDR3 protein become a single entry with the most common DNA and genes. This sample gives under 450,000 distinct CDR3 sequences in total; 13% of them show up just once. The top ten hold less than 25% of the sample. The sample consisted of blood. The receptors here all came from a young man with Graves' hyperthyroidism that later progressed to Graves' ophthalmopathy.

This sequence joins TRBV5-1 and TRBJ2-1; D gene uncertain. The CDR3 is made up of 13 amino acids. V dropped 3 bases and J dropped 2 bases, with 6 bases sitting between them. Germline V lookup: CDR1 SGHRS, CDR2 YFSETQ. CDR3 coding DNA: TGCGCCAGCAGCTCGGCTACCTACAATGAGCAGTTCTTC. Protein sequence: CASSSATYNEQFF.

This clonotype was recorded many times. In nucleotides, the CDR3 is TGCGCCAGCTCTATGCAGGGGTATATCTACGAGCAGTACTTC. This encodes CASSMQGYIYEQYF. This chain links TRBV10-2 with TRBJ2-7, with D perhaps matching TRBD1 (6 bases). V was trimmed by 8 bases and J by 3 bases, leaving 17 bases between them. CDR1 WSHSY and CDR2 SAAADI come from the germline V gene. This CDR3 comprises 14 residues.

The gene calls are TRBV7-8 and TRBJ2-5; D perhaps matches TRBD1 (5 bases). V was clipped by 6 bases and J by 2 bases, with 10 bases between them. Germline V gives CDR1 SGHVS, CDR2 FQNEAQ. This CDR3 has 13 amino acids. CDR3 region: CASRNRPQETQYF. The CDR3, as DNA: TGTGCCAGCAGGAACAGGCCTCAAGAGACCCAGTACTTC.

The chain couples TRBV27 to TRBJ1-1; D not certain. The CDR3 has 14 residues. Trimming removed 3 bases from V and 1 base from J, with 9 bases in between. Looked up from germline, CDR1 is MNHEY and CDR2 is SMNVEV (reference sequence). CDR3 DNA: TGTGCCAGCAGTTTTCAGTACAGGAACACTGAAGCTTTCTTT. Protein product: CASSFQYRNTEAFF.

In regard to this clonotype: With a much larger clone just one base away, this may be a read error. V is TRBV5-1 and J is TRBJ1-4; D is perhaps TRBD1 (6 bases). This CDR3 comprises 15 residues. Germline V gene sequence: CDR1 SGHRS, CDR2 YFSETQ. CDR3: CASSSGQTTNEKLLF. The CDR3 DNA follows: TGCGCCAGCAGCAGTGGACAGACAACTAATGAAAAACTGCTTTTT.

This clonotype was found many times. The chain combines TRBV6-6 with TRBJ1-5, with D perhaps TRBD1 (6 bases). CDR3 length equals 14 residues. Germline assignment: CDR1 MNHNY and CDR2 SVGAGI (reference sequence). The V gene lost 2 bases and the J gene lost 6 bases, with 11 bases spanning the gap. CDR3 bases: TGTGCCAGCAGTTACACACAGGGAAGTCAGCCCCAGCATTTT. Translation gives CASSYTQGSQPQHF.

This clonotype has just a few counts. This chain connects TRBV9 to TRBJ2-2; 8 nucleotides match TRBD1. The length of the CDR3 is 16 residues. The germline gives CDR1 SGDLS, CDR2 YYNGEE. The V segment lost 4 bases and the J segment 3 bases; nucleotides outside the gene matches: 8. The DNA for the CDR3 is TGTGCCAGCAGCCTAAGGCCGACAGGGGACACCGGGGAGCTGTTTTTT. Its translation is CASSLRPTGDTGELFF.

This clonotype appeared many times. The chain recombines TRBV6-6 with TRBJ1-2; the match to TRBD1 covers 7 bases. From germline, CDR1 is MNHNY and CDR2 SVGAGI (reference sequence). The ends lost 4 bases at V and 4 bases at J; junction bases unmatched: 6. The CDR3 has 14 amino acids. The CDR3: CASSLQGPRYGYTF. CDR3 in DNA: TGTGCCAGCAGTTTACAGGGGCCCCGCTATGGCTACACCTTC.

There are many counts of this clonotype. The V gene is TRBV9, the J gene TRBJ2-2, with 8 nucleotides matching TRBD1. V was pared by 3 bases and J by 6 bases, with 4 bases of the junction left unmatched. The germline gives CDR1 SGDLS, CDR2 YYNGEE. The CDR3 contains 14 residues. DNA of the CDR3: TGTGCCAGCAGCGGGCGGACAGGGCCCGGGGAGCTGTTTTTT. As protein: CASSGRTGPGELFF.

This clonotype was observed a few times. The chain has TRBV6-5 and TRBJ2-1; 12 bases match TRBD2. The ends lost 0 bases at V and 12 bases at J; junction bases unmatched: 6. The CDR3 spans 15 residues. CDR1 is MNHEY and CDR2 is SVGAGI in the germline V gene. CDR3 in amino acids: CASSYSPSGGARQFF. CDR3 sequence (DNA): TGTGCCAGCAGTTACTCGCCTAGCGGGGGGGCTCGGCAGTTCTTC.

This clonotype occurred many times. This rearrangement joins TRBV9 to TRBJ1-5; D is ambiguous. Trimming removed 3 bases at V and 2 bases at J, with 9 bases between. The CDR3 runs 14 residues. Germline V CDR1 and CDR2: SGDLS, YYNGEE. As DNA, the CDR3 is TGTGCCAGCAGCGCCGGACGGGGCAATCAGCCCCAGCATTTT. Protein: CASSAGRGNQPQHF.

This clonotype was seen at least ten times. This chain links TRBV11-2 with TRBJ2-7, with TRBD1 identical over 7 bases. CDR1 and CDR2 from the germline V gene are SGHAT and FQNNGV. The length of the CDR3 is 14 residues. Germline trimming cut 3 bases from V and 2 bases from J; bases unmatched to any gene: 4. CDR3 nucleotides: TGTGCCAGCAGCTTTCAGGGACAGACCTACGAGCAGTACTTC. Protein: CASSFQGQTYEQYF. The full variable domain, rest sourced from reference TRBV11-2 and TRBJ2-7, is EAGVAQSPRYKIIEKRQSVAFWCNPISGHATLYWYQQILGQGPKLLIQFQNNGVVDDSQLPKDRFSAERLKGVDSTLKIQPAKLEDSAVYLCASSFQGQTYEQYFGPGTRLTVT.

The chain couples TRBV11-1 to TRBJ2-3; TRBD1 or TRBD2 may be the D gene (5 bases each). Germline V gene data show CDR1 as SGHAT and CDR2 as FQDESV (reference sequence). This CDR3 is 17 amino acids long. The germline V and J ends were trimmed by 5 bases and 0 bases, with 18 bases remaining between them. As DNA, the CDR3 is TGTGCCAGCAGCCCATTACGGGACGGTACTAGCACAGATACGCAGTATTTT. It is translated as CASSPLRDGTSTDTQYF.

Comment on this clonotype: This could be a read error, since a much larger clone is one nucleotide away. V gene TRBV28 combines with J gene TRBJ2-3; perhaps TRBD1 as D (6 bases). Deletions cut 7 bases from V and 1 base from J, with 18 bases between. CDR3 length: 16 residues. Germline CDR1 MDHEN, CDR2 SYDVKM. The CDR3 loop is CASTSLVGARTDTQYF. The CDR3 nucleotides read TGTGCCAGCACCTCATTAGTGGGGGCGCGCACAGATACGCAGTATTTT. The full variable domain, with the rest looked up from reference TRBV28 and TRBJ2-3, is DVKVTQSSRYLVKRTGEKVFLECVQDMDHENMFWYRQDPGLGLRLIYFSYDVKMKEKGDIPEGYSVSREKKERFSLILESASTNQTSMYLCASTSLVGARTDTQYFGPGTRLTVL.

This clonotype has just a few counts. This clone may be a read error of a much larger clone one base away. This chain joins TRBV28 and TRBJ1-5; no definite D call. Deletions cut 11 bases from V and 6 bases from J, with 26 bases between. Germline CDR1 is MDHEN and CDR2 is SYDVKM. The CDR3 extends over 16 amino acids. This CDR3 is CAGTTGMGGVGQPQHF. The CDR3 nucleotides read TGTGCCGGCACCACGGGGATGGGTGGGGTAGGTCAGCCCCAGCATTTT.

The genes are TRBV20-1 and TRBJ1-6; D gene uncertain. V was clipped by 3 bases and J by 4 bases, with 4 bases between them. The germline V gene encodes CDR1 DFQATT and CDR2 SNEGSKA (reference sequence). The CDR3 consists of 12 residues. CDR3 amino acids: CSARAYNSPLHF. The CDR3 nucleotides read TGCAGTGCTAGGGCTTATAATTCACCCCTCCACTTT.

The table lists this clonotype with many counts. The rearrangement joins TRBV25-1 to TRBJ1-4, with D uncertain. With 4 bases removed from V and 8 bases from J, the gap between germline ends came to 17 bases. Germline CDR1 is MGHDK and CDR2 is SYGVNS. The length of the CDR3 is 15 residues. CDR3 bases: TGTGCCAGCAGTGGACAAGAGGGCTTTCGCGAAAAACTGTTTTTT. Amino acids: CASSGQEGFREKLFF.

This clonotype has ten or more counts. The chain has TRBV20-1 and TRBJ1-1; D possibly corresponds to TRBD1 (5 bases). The germline CDR1 and CDR2 sequences are DFQATT and SNEGSKA (reference sequence). The CDR3 runs to 15 residues. Trimming shortened V by 1 base and J by 7 bases, and 19 bases separated the two germline ends. CDR3 protein: CSARGEGWEVLEAFF. DNA of the CDR3: TGCAGTGCTAGAGGGGAGGGGTGGGAGGTCCTTGAAGCTTTCTTT.

This clonotype was observed at least ten times. The chain links TRBV5-1 to TRBJ1-1, with 7 nucleotides matching TRBD1. Germline V gives CDR1 SGHRS, CDR2 YFSETQ. V lost 3 bases to trimming and J lost 0 bases; unmatched junction nucleotides: 5. This CDR3 spans 15 amino acids. This CDR3 reads CASSYAGGMNTEAFF. The CDR3 bases are TGCGCCAGCAGCTACGCAGGGGGAATGAACACTGAAGCTTTCTTT. Based on the CDR3 plus reference TRBV5-1 and TRBJ1-1, the full variable domain is KAGVTQTPRYLIKTRGQQVTLSCSPISGHRSVSWYQQTPGQGLQFLFEYFSETQRNKGNFPGRFSGRQFSNSRSEMNVSTLELGDSALYLCASSYAGGMNTEAFFGQGTRLTVV.

This clonotype was counted only a few times. The chain combines TRBV2 with TRBJ1-5, with D unresolved. The CDR3 sequence is 15 residues long. The V and J ends lost 4 bases and 1 base respectively, with 11 bases between them. Looked up from germline, CDR1 is SNHLY and CDR2 is FYNNEI. CDR3 sequence: CASSGLRKSNQPQHF. CDR3 coding DNA: TGTGCCAGCAGTGGGTTGAGAAAAAGCAATCAGCCCCAGCATTTT.

The chain joins TRBV11-3 to TRBJ1-4; unclear D gene. The V gene lost 4 bases and the J gene lost 6 bases, with 18 bases spanning the gap. The germline gives CDR1 SGHNT, CDR2 YENEEA. The CDR3 has 16 residues. The chain's CDR3 is CASSSASGSWDEKLFF. The CDR3 coding sequence is TGTGCCAGCAGCTCCGCCAGTGGGTCTTGGGATGAAAAACTGTTTTTT.

This clonotype was recorded many times. V and J are TRBV5-5 and TRBJ1-5, with a possible D match to TRBD1 (5 bases). Deletions cut 2 bases from V and 0 bases from J, with 15 bases between. The CDR3 contains 17 residues. Germline V gene sequence: CDR1 SGHKS, CDR2 YYEKEE (reference sequence). CDR3 bases: TGTGCCAGCAGCTTCGGGACGGCCTCTTTTAGCAATCAGCCCCAGCATTTT. Its translation is CASSFGTASFSNQPQHF.

This clonotype was observed a handful of times. This rearrangement joins TRBV30 to TRBJ1-5, with TRBD1 matching 8 bases. CDR1 and CDR2 from the germline V gene are GTSNPN and SVGIG (reference sequence). The ends lost 3 bases at V and 5 bases at J; junction bases unmatched: 6. The CDR3 runs to 14 residues. The CDR3 here is CAWRRQGADQPQHF. The CDR3 bases are TGTGCCTGGAGAAGGCAGGGGGCCGATCAGCCCCAGCATTTT.

This clonotype appeared a few times. The rearrangement links TRBV9 to TRBJ2-1, with 9 nucleotides matching TRBD2. Germline lookup yields CDR1 SGDLS and CDR2 YYNGEE. V shed 0 bases and J 6 bases; nucleotides not matched to a gene: 16. CDR3 length: 19 amino acids. This CDR3 is CASSVVGRVGGGAANEQFF. The CDR3, as DNA: TGTGCCAGCAGCGTAGTGGGGAGAGTTGGCGGGGGGGCCGCCAATGAGCAGTTCTTC.

This clonotype was seen a few times. The chain employs TRBV7-8 and TRBJ2-4, with D tentatively TRBD1 (5 bases). The CDR3 has 15 residues. V dropped 0 bases and J dropped 0 bases, with 6 bases sitting between them. Germline values: CDR1 SGHVS, CDR2 FQNEAQ. CDR3 coding DNA: TGTGCCAGCAGCTTAGCGCAGGGAGCCAAAAACATTCAGTACTTC. Encoded protein: CASSLAQGAKNIQYF.

This clonotype was recorded many times. The genes are TRBV28 and TRBJ2-3, with D possibly called TRBD1 or TRBD2 (6 bases each). The CDR3 runs 12 residues. The germline gives CDR1 MDHEN, CDR2 SYDVKM. Between the trimmed V and J ends, which lost 11 bases and 3 bases, there was a span of 12 bases. CDR3 sequence: CALGGRTDTQYF. In DNA, the CDR3 is TGTGCCTTAGGGGGGAGGACAGATACGCAGTATTTT.